These 17 T cell receptor beta chains came from one sample sequenced in a study of blood T cell repertoires in COVID-19. Generated by immunoSEQ multiplex PCR, the TCRdb table keeps only in-frame clones and is missing some. The sample lists under 300,000 clones; more than 65% were seen once. The sequencing input was peripheral blood. These receptors came from a woman aged 35 to 49 who had recovered from COVID-19.

The chain couples TRBV3-1 (or the pseudogene TRBV3-2) to TRBJ1-1, with a weak D call TRBD1 (5 bases). The CDR3 is 16 amino acids. With 0 bases removed from V and 1 base from J, the gap between germline ends came to 12 bases. From germline, CDR1 is LGHDT and CDR2 YNNKEL (reference sequence). This chain's CDR3 is CASSQEERGWNTEAFF. The DNA of the CDR3 is TGTGCCAGCAGCCAAGAGGAAAGGGGATGGAACACTGAAGCTTTCTTT.

The genes are TRBV20-1 and TRBJ2-5, with D tentatively TRBD1 (6 bases). Germline V lookup: CDR1 DFQATT, CDR2 SNEGSKA (reference sequence). This CDR3 comprises 15 residues. Trimming pared 3 bases from V and 4 bases from J, leaving 18 bases between. The DNA of the CDR3 is TGCAGTGCTAGTCTGGTGGGGGACAACCGAGAGACCCAGTACTTC. Its protein product is CSASLVGDNRETQYF.

This sequence joins TRBV28 and TRBJ1-5, with TRBD1 as a possible D gene (5 bases). The V end lost 8 bases, the J end lost 7 bases, and 15 bases lay between the germline ends. CDR1 is MDHEN, CDR2 SYDVKM, per germline. The CDR3 extends over 13 amino acids. The CDR3 nucleotides read TGTGCCAGCGGGCGGGGGTCGGGGCAGCCCCAGCATTTT. Translated: CASGRGSGQPQHF.

The rearrangement uses TRBV6-5 and TRBJ1-2; TRBD1 matches at 7 bases. Germline V gives CDR1 MNHEY, CDR2 SVGAGI. The V segment lost 6 bases and the J segment 0 bases; nucleotides outside the gene matches: 7. The CDR3 totals 15 residues. In DNA, the CDR3 is TGTGCCAGCAGGCCGGGACAGACGACTAACTATGGCTACACCTTC. Translated, it gives CASRPGQTTNYGYTF.

The genes are TRBV6-1 and TRBJ2-6; 7 nucleotides agree with TRBD1. CDR3 length: 19 residues. With 2 bases clipped from V and 1 base from J, the junction kept 11 bases outside the gene matches. CDR1 is MNHNS, CDR2 SASEGT, per germline. CDR3 sequence reads: CASSETIQGLGSGANVLTF. DNA for the CDR3: TGTGCCAGCAGTGAAACTATACAGGGGTTAGGTTCTGGGGCCAACGTCCTGACTTTC.

This rearrangement joins TRBV5-1 to TRBJ2-2; 9 bases agree with TRBD1. The germline CDR1 and CDR2 sequences are SGHRS and YFSETQ. The trim removed 1 base at V and 4 bases at J, leaving 5 bases unmatched. The CDR3 consists of 16 residues. CDR3 region: CASSLSPTGGTGELFF. CDR3 nucleotides: TGCGCCAGCAGCTTGTCTCCGACAGGGGGCACCGGGGAGCTGTTTTTT.

The chain carries TRBV27 and TRBJ2-5; 9 nucleotides agree with TRBD1. CDR1 MNHEY and CDR2 SMNVEV come from the germline V gene (reference sequence). Trimming removed 5 bases from V and 6 bases from J; junction bases left unmatched: 10. The CDR3 length is 15 residues. The CDR3 DNA sequence: TGTGCCAGCAGTATAGGGGGGACAGGGCGAAAGACCCAGTACTTC. It translates to CASSIGGTGRKTQYF.

V is TRBV10-3 and J is TRBJ2-3; D is possibly TRBD2 (6 bases). CDR3 size: 14 residues. Germline CDR1 and CDR2: ENHRY and SYGVKD. Between the trimmed V and J ends, which lost 8 bases and 0 bases, there was a span of 12 bases. In DNA, the CDR3 is TGTGCCATCCGGGAGACAGCTAGCACAGATACGCAGTATTTT. It codes for CAIRETASTDTQYF.

Only one count was recorded for this clone. The chain couples TRBV10-2 to TRBJ2-3; weak D call: TRBD2 (6 bases). This CDR3 has 12 residues. V lost 8 bases and J lost 4, with 10 bases in between. Germline CDR1 WSHSY, CDR2 SAAADI. The CDR3 DNA follows: TGCGCCAGCTCAGCGGGCGCAGATACGCAGTATTTT. Amino acid sequence: CASSAGADTQYF.

The V gene is TRBV10-2, the J gene TRBJ2-1; D is possibly TRBD2 (5 bases). CDR1 and CDR2 (germline): WSHSY, SAAADI. Deletions cut 7 bases from V and 6 bases from J, with 10 bases between. CDR3 size: 12 residues. As DNA, the CDR3 is TGCGCCAGCACCGTCGGGGTCAATGAGCAGTTCTTC. Translation: CASTVGVNEQFF.

V and J are TRBV21-1 and TRBJ1-1. TRBV21-1 is noted as a pseudogene. This CDR3 region has 11 residues. CDR3 in DNA: TGTGCCAGGGGGAGAGACACTGAAGCTTTCTTT. Protein product: CARGRDTEAFF.

The chain joins TRBV10-3 to TRBJ1-1; 8 bases map to TRBD1. Germline CDR1 ENHRY, CDR2 SYGVKD. The trim removed 7 bases at V and 5 bases at J, leaving 6 bases unmatched. The CDR3 is 13 residues long. The CDR3 nucleotides read TGTGCCATCAACACCGACAGGGGTACTGAAGCTTTCTTT. The encoded protein is CAINTDRGTEAFF.

The J gene is TRBJ1-2, the V gene TRBV29-1, with D hard to call. Trimming took 7 bases from V and 5 from J, leaving 20 bases between them. The CDR3 consists of 14 residues. Germline CDR1 is SQVTM and CDR2 is ANQGSEA. For the CDR3, the DNA is TGCAGCGCTCCTAAGACGGGAACCCTATATGGCTACACCTTC. This gives the protein CSAPKTGTLYGYTF.

The chain recombines TRBV10-3 with TRBJ1-5, with a possible D match to TRBD1 (6 bases). Germline CDR1 is ENHRY and CDR2 is SYGVKD. Trimming removed 7 bases at V and 6 bases at J, with 13 bases between. CDR3 size: 13 residues. The DNA of the CDR3 is TGTGCCATCATGTCAGGGGAGGGTCAGCCCCAGCATTTT. This translates into CAIMSGEGQPQHF.

The genes are TRBV3-1 (or the pseudogene TRBV3-2) and TRBJ2-2; tentative D call: TRBD1 (6 bases). This CDR3 spans 15 amino acids. Germline V gene data show CDR1 as LGHDT and CDR2 as YNNKEL (reference sequence). The ends were cut back, 0 bases at V and 4 bases at J, with 9 bases in the middle. DNA of the CDR3: TGTGCCAGCAGCCAAGAGGGGGCCGCCACCGGGGAGCTGTTTTTT. Its translation: CASSQEGAATGELFF.

As DNA, the CDR3 is TGTGCCAGCAGCTCATCCGGGACAGGGGGTGAAAAACTGTTTTTT. This codes for CASSSSGTGGEKLFF. The chain carries TRBV11-3 and TRBJ1-4; TRBD1 matches 11 bases. Germline V CDR1 and CDR2: SGHNT, YENEEA. V lost 4 bases to trimming and J lost 7 bases; unmatched junction nucleotides: 5. This CDR3 contains 15 residues.

This clone came up once. The chain joins TRBV6-2 or TRBV6-3 to TRBJ1-4, with D perhaps TRBD1 (5 bases). Per germline, CDR1 MNHEY and CDR2 SVGEGT. The CDR3 has 14 residues. V lost 6 bases, J lost 5 bases, and 13 bases lay in between. In nucleotides, the CDR3 is TGTGCCAGCAGCCCCGGACAAGGGAATGAAAAACTGTTTTTT. Translated: CASSPGQGNEKLFF.